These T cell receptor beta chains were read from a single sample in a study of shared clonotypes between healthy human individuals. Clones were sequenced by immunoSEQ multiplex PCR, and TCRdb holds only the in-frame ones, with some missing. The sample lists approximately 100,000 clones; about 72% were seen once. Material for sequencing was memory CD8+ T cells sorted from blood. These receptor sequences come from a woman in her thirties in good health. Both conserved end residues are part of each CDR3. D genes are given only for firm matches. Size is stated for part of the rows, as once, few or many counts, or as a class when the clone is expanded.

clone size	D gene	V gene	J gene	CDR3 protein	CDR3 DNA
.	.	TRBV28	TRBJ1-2	CASTSQQGKGYTF	TGTGCCAGCACCTCACAACAGGGAAAAGGCTACACCTTC
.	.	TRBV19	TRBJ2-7	CASSGDSYEQYF	TGTGCCAGTAGCGGGGACTCCTACGAGCAGTACTTC
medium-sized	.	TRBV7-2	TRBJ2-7	CASSLGAASFNEQYF	TGTGCCAGCAGCCTAGGGGCGGCTAGTTTTAACGAGCAGTACTTC
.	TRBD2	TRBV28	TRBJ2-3	CASTLPGSSGTADTQYF	TGTGCCAGCACCCTCCCAGGGTCTAGCGGGACCGCAGATACGCAGTATTTT
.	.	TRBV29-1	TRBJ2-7	CSVGVLPYEQYF	TGCAGCGTTGGGGTTCTCCCCTACGAGCAGTACTTC
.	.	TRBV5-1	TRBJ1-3	CASSLAPFLDTIYF	TGCGCCAGCAGCTTGGCCCCCTTTTTGGACACCATATATTTT
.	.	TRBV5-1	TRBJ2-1	CASSLDTGSYNEQFF	TGCGCCAGCAGCTTGGACACCGGCTCCTACAATGAGCAGTTCTTC
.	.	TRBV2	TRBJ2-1	CASLSPGYNEQFF	TGTGCCAGTCTGTCCCCCGGGTACAATGAGCAGTTCTTC
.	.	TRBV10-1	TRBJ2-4	CASSDSDIQYF	TGCGCCAGCAGTGACTCGGACATTCAGTACTTC
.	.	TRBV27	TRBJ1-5	CASRAGSNQPQHF	TGTGCCAGCAGAGCCGGTAGCAATCAGCCCCAGCATTTT
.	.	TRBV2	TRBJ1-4	CASSVNWAATNEKLFF	TGTGCCAGCAGTGTAAATTGGGCAGCAACTAATGAAAAACTGTTTTTT
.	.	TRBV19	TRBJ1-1	CASSIGTVEAFF	TGTGCCAGTAGTATAGGGACAGTTGAAGCTTTCTTT
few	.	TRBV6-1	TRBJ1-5	CASSEGVWGREDSNQPQHF	TGTGCCAGCAGTGAAGGCGTATGGGGTAGGGAAGATAGCAATCAGCCCCAGCATTTT
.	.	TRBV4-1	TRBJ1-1	CASMRRPEMNTEAFF	TGCGCCAGCATGAGACGACCGGAAATGAACACTGAAGCTTTCTTT
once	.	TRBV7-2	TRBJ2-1	CASSSNALLVDNNEQFF	TGTGCCAGCAGTTCTAATGCCCTGTTGGTAGACAACAATGAGCAGTTCTTC
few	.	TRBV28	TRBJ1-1	CASSASGTMNTEAFF	TGTGCCAGCAGTGCCTCAGGGACCATGAACACTGAAGCTTTCTTT